This T cell receptor (beta chain) was sequenced for a study of OX40 agonist ivuxolimab in advanced cancers. Some background on the complete study: Ivuxolimab was an agonistic, fully human IgG2 monoclonal antibody directed against OX40 (CD134), a costimulatory receptor. Intravenous ivuxolimab was administered to patients every 2 weeks at six dose levels: 0.01, 0.1, 0.3, 1.5, 3 and 10 mg/kg. Among the roughly 50 dose-escalation patients, about 19 had hepatocellular carcinoma, roughly 15 melanoma, 9 renal cell carcinoma and 9 head and neck cancer. The dose-escalation cohort was roughly 87% male with a mean age of around 62 years, ranging from 23 to 79. Patients were allowed to have had prior anti-PD-1, anti-PD-L1 or anti-CTLA-4 therapy, and approximately 40% of the dose-escalation patients had previously received checkpoint inhibitors. Partial responses occurred in three dose-escalation patients: two with cutaneous melanoma and one with hepatocellular carcinoma. Peripheral TCRbeta sequencing was intended to test whether TCR sequence diversity was altered and clonal T-cell expansion was caused by ivuxolimab. The paper describes the monotherapy dose-escalation part (N of about 47 patients) of the phase I trial of ivuxolimab. The study at large found these results: Clonal expansion of both CD4+ and CD8+ blood T cells was observed from baseline to week 6 at doses 0.1 to 3.0 mg/kg. After ivuxolimab, expanded clones were on average more numerous among CD8+ T cells than among CD4+ T cells. Low levels of normalized T-cell clonal expansion were also seen in some patients who did not respond. Antigen specificity was not determined for the clonally expanded peripheral T cells. In the 0.1-3.0 mg/kg groups, partial responders were among the patients with the lowest normalized peripheral clonal expansion, particularly in CD8+ T cells.

The trial excluded patients who had a history of autoimmune disease or who were on systemic immunosuppression. Peripheral blood for TCR sequencing was collected from all dose cohorts at baseline, on cycle 4 day 1, and on cycle 7 day 1. The samples were taken from a phase I, first-in-human, multicenter, open-label dose-escalation trial of ivuxolimab. Adults with locally advanced or metastatic melanoma, renal cell carcinoma, hepatocellular carcinoma or head and neck squamous cell carcinoma were enrolled in the trial. Before TCR sequencing, CD4+ T cells and CD8+ T cells from peripheral blood were sorted into separate populations. Genomic DNA was isolated from the sorted cells so that the TCRbeta CDR3 region could be sequenced. TCRbeta CDR3 regions were sequenced using the immunoSEQ Assay. TCRdb retrieved this table from immuneACCESS and kept in-frame rearrangements only. Not all clones are present; in checked studies, unresolved V genes account for under half, and no reason is known for the remainder. This sample comprises more than 65,000 clones, 81% of them detected only once. Clones ranked in the top ten supply approximately 5% of the sample.

As regards this clone: Its antigen is unknown. There are no base qualities to consult, and no much larger clone falls within one base.

Trimming removed 1 base from V and 2 bases from J, leaving 8 bases between the germline ends. CDR1 MGHRA and CDR2 YSYEKL were looked up in the germline V gene. The CDR3 holds 14 amino acids from the cysteine to the phenylalanine. The entry retains the CDR3 DNA only, 42 bases that are in frame from base 1. Sequenced material: CD4+ or CD8+ T cells sorted from blood, taken in a trial of the OX40 agonist ivuxolimab. This sequence uses TRBV4-1 and TRBJ1-2, and possibly TRBD1, on 6 matching bases. This clonotype was obtained from an adult with an advanced solid tumor such as melanoma, head and neck, liver or kidney cancer. The DNA is as follows: TGCGCCAGCAGCCAAGTTGGACAGAACTATGGCTACACCTTC. The resulting protein is CASSQVGQNYGYTF.